This T cell receptor beta chain emerged from a study of Ad26.COV2.S vaccination and SARS-CoV-2 variants. Study as a whole: Each vaccinee took Ad26.COV2.S intramuscularly, once or twice 56 days apart. Study-wide results and limits: An underestimation of total T cell responses may have resulted from the TCR breadth and depth analyses. Vaccinated individuals (as opposed to placebo recipients) had higher spike-specific TCR breadth.

Trimming took 3 bases from V and 3 from J; bases not matched to a gene: 8. Looked up from germline, CDR1 is SGDLS and CDR2 is YYNGEE. This CDR3 is built from 16 residues. Treatment described: around 19 received Ad26.COV2.S at low or high dose, single or two shots; 5 received placebo; per-sample allocation not given. Day 63 after the first vaccine or placebo injection was the time point for sampling. The method was immunoSEQ multiplex PCR; TCRdb's version includes in-frame clones alone and lacks a portion of them. The table records 300,000 to 400,000 clones, 86% of them present only once. In the case of this clone: What it binds is unknown.

Here the sequenced sample was peripheral blood, taken in a trial of Ad26.COV2.S vaccine versus placebo. This clonotype was sampled from a person between 18 and 65 years old who received the Ad26.COV2.S COVID-19 vaccine or a placebo. This chain joins TRBV9 and TRBJ2-1, with TRBD1 matching 8 bases. The CDR3 sequence: CASSGSGTGDYNEQFF. As DNA, the CDR3 is TGTGCCAGCAGCGGTTCCGGGACAGGAGACTACAATGAGCAGTTCTTC.